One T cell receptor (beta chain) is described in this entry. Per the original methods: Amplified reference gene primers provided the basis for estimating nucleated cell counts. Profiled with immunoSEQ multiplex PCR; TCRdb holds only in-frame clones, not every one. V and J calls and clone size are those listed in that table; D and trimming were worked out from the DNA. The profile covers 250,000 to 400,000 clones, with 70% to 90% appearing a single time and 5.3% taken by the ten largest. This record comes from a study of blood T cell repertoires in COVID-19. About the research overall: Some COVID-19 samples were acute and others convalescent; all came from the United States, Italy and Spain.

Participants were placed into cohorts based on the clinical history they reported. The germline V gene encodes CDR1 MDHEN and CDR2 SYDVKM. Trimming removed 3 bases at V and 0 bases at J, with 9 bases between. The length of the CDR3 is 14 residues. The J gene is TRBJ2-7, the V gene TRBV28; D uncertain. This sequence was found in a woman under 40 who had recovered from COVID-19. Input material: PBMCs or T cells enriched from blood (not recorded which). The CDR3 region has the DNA TGTGCCAGCAGTTTTCTACCCCCCTCCTACGAGCAGTACTTC. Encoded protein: CASSFLPPSYEQYF. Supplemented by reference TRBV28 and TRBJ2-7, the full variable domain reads DVKVTQSSRYLVKRTGEKVFLECVQDMDHENMFWYRQDPGLGLRLIYFSYDVKMKEKGDIPEGYSVSREKKERFSLILESASTNQTSMYLCASSFLPPSYEQYFGPGTRLTVT.